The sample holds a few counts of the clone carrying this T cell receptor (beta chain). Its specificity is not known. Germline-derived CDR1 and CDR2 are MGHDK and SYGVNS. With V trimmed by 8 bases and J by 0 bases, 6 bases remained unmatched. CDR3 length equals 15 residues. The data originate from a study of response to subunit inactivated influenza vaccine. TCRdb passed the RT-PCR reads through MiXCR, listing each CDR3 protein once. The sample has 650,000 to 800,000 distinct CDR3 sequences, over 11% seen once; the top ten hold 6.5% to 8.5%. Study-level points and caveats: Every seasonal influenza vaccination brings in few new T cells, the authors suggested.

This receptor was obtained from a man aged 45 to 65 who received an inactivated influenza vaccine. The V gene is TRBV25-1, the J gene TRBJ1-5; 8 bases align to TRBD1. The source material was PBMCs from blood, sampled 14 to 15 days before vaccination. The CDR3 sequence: CASYPDRDSNQPQHF. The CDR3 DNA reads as TGTGCCAGCTACCCGGACAGGGATAGCAATCAGCCCCAGCATTTT.